This T cell receptor beta chain was captured in a study of blood T cells in healthy people across ages. On the study more broadly: Template-switching capture recovered about one barcoded beta molecule per two T cells.

With each sample, at least 5 micrograms of total RNA were extracted. Germline V gene data show CDR1 as DFQATT and CDR2 as SNEGSKA (reference sequence). Trimming took 1 base from V and 3 from J; bases not matched to a gene: 7. The CDR3 consists of 15 residues. Study-wide findings and caveats: Any changes in expanded clonotypes were possibly confounded, as donor CMV status remained unknown.

In this sample, this clonotype turned up once. Its antigen is not identified. PCR was performed a second time for 7 to 11 cycles using a sample-barcoded 5' primer and a J-beta primer mix. TCRdb reprocessed the 5' RACE reads via MiXCR and lists one record per CDR3 protein. The data contain more than 1 million distinct CDR3 sequences, 40% to 50% of them singletons. V gene TRBV20-1 combines with J gene TRBJ2-3; 7 positions match TRBD2. The sequenced sample consisted of blood. The source of this sequence is an older woman in good health. CDR3 sequence: CSARVGLTGTDTQYF. In DNA, the CDR3 is TGCAGTGCTAGAGTGGGACTAACGGGAACAGATACGCAGTATTTT.